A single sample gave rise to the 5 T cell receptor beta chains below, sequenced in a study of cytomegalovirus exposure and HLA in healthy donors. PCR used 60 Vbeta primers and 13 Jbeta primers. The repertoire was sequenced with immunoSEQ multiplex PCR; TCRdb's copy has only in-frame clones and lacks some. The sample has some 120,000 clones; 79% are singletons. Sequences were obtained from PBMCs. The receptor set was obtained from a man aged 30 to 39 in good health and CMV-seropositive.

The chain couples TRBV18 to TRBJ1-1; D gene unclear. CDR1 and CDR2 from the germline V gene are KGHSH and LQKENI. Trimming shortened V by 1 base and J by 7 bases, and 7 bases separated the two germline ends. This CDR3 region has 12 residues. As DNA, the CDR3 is TGTGCCAGCTCACCACTGGCAGGTGAAGCTTTCTTT. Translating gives CASSPLAGEAFF.

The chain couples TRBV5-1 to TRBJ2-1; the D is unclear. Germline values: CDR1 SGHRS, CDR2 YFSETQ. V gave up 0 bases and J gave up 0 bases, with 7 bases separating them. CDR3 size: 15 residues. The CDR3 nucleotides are TGCGCCAGCAGCTTGGAACACCTCTCCTACAATGAGCAGTTCTTC. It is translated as CASSLEHLSYNEQFF.

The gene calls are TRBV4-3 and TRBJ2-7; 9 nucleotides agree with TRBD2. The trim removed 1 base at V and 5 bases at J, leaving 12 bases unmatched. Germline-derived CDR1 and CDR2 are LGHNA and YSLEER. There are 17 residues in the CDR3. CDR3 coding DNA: TGCGCCAGCAGCCAAGCAACTCGGGGACTAGCTAAGAACGAGCAGTACTTC. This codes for CASSQATRGLAKNEQYF.

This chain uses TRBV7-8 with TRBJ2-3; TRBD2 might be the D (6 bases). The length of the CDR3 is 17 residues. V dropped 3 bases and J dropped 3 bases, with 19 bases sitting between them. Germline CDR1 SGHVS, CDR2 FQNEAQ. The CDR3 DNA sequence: TGTGCCAGCAGCTTCCGGGCGACGGGGGAAGCTACAGATACGCAGTATTTT. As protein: CASSFRATGEATDTQYF.

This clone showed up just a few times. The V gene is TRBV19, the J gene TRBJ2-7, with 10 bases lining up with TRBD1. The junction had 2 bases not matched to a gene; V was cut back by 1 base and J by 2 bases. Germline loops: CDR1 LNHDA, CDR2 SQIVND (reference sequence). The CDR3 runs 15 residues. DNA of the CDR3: TGTGCCAGTAGTATAGGACAGGGGGCAACCTACGAGCAGTACTTC. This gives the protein CASSIGQGATYEQYF.